Presented here are 23 T cell receptor beta chains from one specimen sequenced in a study of cytomegalovirus exposure and HLA in healthy donors. The method was immunoSEQ multiplex PCR; TCRdb's version includes in-frame clones alone and lacks a portion of them. The sample has 300,000 to 350,000 clones, nearly 90% seen once; the top ten hold approximately 0.95%. The sample was PBMCs. These receptors all stem from a man aged 25-45 years in good health and CMV-seronegative.

This clone has only one observation. The rearrangement joins TRBV6-6 to TRBJ2-7; no clear D. The CDR3 spans 14 residues. The V gene lost 0 bases and the J gene lost 6 bases, with 12 bases spanning the gap. The V gene's germline CDR1 is MNHNY and CDR2 SVGAGI (reference sequence). CDR3 sequence reads: CASSYSTRSAEQYF. The DNA for the CDR3 is TGTGCCAGCAGTTACTCTACGCGATCCGCCGAGCAGTACTTC.

This clone was observed a single time. The chain carries TRBV6-5 and TRBJ1-1; the D is unclear. The CDR3 is made up of 13 amino acids. Germline V gene data show CDR1 as MNHEY and CDR2 as SVGAGI. V dropped 2 bases and J dropped 4 bases, with 8 bases sitting between them. The CDR3 reads CASSYNRGTEAFF. CDR3 nucleotide sequence: TGTGCCAGCAGTTACAATCGGGGCACTGAAGCTTTCTTT.

The V call is TRBV27, the J call TRBJ2-7; TRBD1 agrees at 8 bases. The J segment lost 7 bases and the V segment lost 2 bases, leaving 10 bases of the junction unmatched. CDR1 and CDR2 (germline): MNHEY, SMNVEV (reference sequence). This CDR3 has 15 residues. This CDR3 is CASSLGPQGAGEQYF. The CDR3 coding sequence is TGTGCCAGCAGTTTAGGTCCGCAGGGGGCGGGAGAGCAGTACTTC.

The chain is built from TRBV9 and TRBJ2-3; 9 nucleotides align to TRBD2. The J segment lost 5 bases and the V segment lost 4 bases, leaving 14 bases of the junction unmatched. The CDR3 extends over 17 amino acids. Germline V gene sequence: CDR1 SGDLS, CDR2 YYNGEE. CDR3 DNA sequence: TGTGCCAGCAGCCCATCAGGGGGAGCGGGGGGATTAGATACGCAGTATTTT. Protein product: CASSPSGGAGGLDTQYF. Combining the CDR3 with reference TRBV9 and TRBJ2-3 gives the whole variable domain DSGVTQTPKHLITATGQRVTLRCSPRSGDLSVYWYQQSLDQGLQFLIQYYNGEERAKGNILERFSAQQFPDLHSELNLSSLELGDSALYFCASSPSGGAGGLDTQYFGPGTRLTVL.

The chain joins TRBV5-1 to TRBJ2-7; TRBD1 matches 7 bases. V lost 0 bases and J lost 0; bases outside the gene matches: 3. The germline V gene has CDR1 SGHRS and CDR2 YFSETQ. This CDR3 has 15 residues. CDR3 residues: CASSLEGGSSYEQYF. Here the CDR3 DNA reads TGCGCCAGCAGCTTGGAAGGGGGCAGCTCCTACGAGCAGTACTTC.

The V call is TRBV2, the J call TRBJ2-2, with D perhaps matching TRBD1 (6 bases). V was shortened by 6 bases and J by 6 bases, with 17 bases between the two germline ends. The CDR3 is 15 amino acids. The V gene's germline CDR1 is SNHLY and CDR2 FYNNEI. CDR3 coding DNA: TGTGCCAGCAGACTACAGGGTGTAGTGGCCGGGGAGCTGTTTTTT. Translating it yields CASRLQGVVAGELFF.

The CDR3 loop reads CASRDGTGGTEAFF. The CDR3 nucleotides read TGTGCCAGCCGCGATGGGACAGGGGGTACTGAAGCTTTCTTT. The chain employs TRBV6-6 and TRBJ1-1, with TRBD1 matching over 11 bases. CDR3 length equals 14 residues. Germline CDR1 reads MNHNY; CDR2 reads SVGAGI (reference sequence). The trim removed 8 bases at V and 5 bases at J, leaving 7 bases unmatched.

The gene calls are TRBV25-1 and TRBJ2-3; D call uncertain. The ends were cut back, 2 bases at V and 0 bases at J, with 9 bases in the middle. This CDR3 is built from 15 residues. Germline lookup yields CDR1 MGHDK and CDR2 SYGVNS. CDR3 region: CASSERVTSTDTQYF. The CDR3 nucleotides read TGTGCCAGCAGTGAAAGAGTGACTAGCACAGATACGCAGTATTTT.

The rearrangement links TRBV4-1 to TRBJ2-1; D might be TRBD1 (7 bases). The CDR3 covers 16 residues. Germline V CDR1 and CDR2: MGHRA, YSYEKL. V lost 3 bases and J lost 9, with 21 bases in between. CDR3 nucleotides: TGCGCCAGCAGCCACAAGAACCCACGACAGGGAGGTGAGCAGTTCTTC. Amino acids: CASSHKNPRQGGEQFF.

This clone has a handful of counts. This chain joins TRBV11-2 and TRBJ2-7; the D gene is possibly TRBD2 (6 bases). V was clipped by 3 bases and J by 2 bases, with 8 bases between them. The CDR3 covers 13 residues. CDR1 and CDR2 from the germline V gene are SGHAT and FQNNGV. The CDR3 region has the DNA TGTGCCAGCAGCTTGGGACTGGCCTACGAGCAGTACTTC. Its translation: CASSLGLAYEQYF.

V gene TRBV11-2 combines with J gene TRBJ1-5, with 8 bases aligning to TRBD1. This CDR3 is 16 amino acids long. The junction had 9 bases not matched to a gene; V was cut back by 5 bases and J by 3 bases. Germline V gene lookup returns CDR1 SGHAT and CDR2 FQNNGV. The CDR3 sequence: CASSPGGQESNQPQHF. The DNA for the CDR3 is TGTGCCAGCAGCCCAGGGGGACAGGAATCCAATCAGCCCCAGCATTTT.

This clone has more than one count but fewer than ten. The chain employs TRBV25-1 and TRBJ1-2, with D uncertain. CDR1 is MGHDK, CDR2 SYGVNS, per germline. The CDR3 has 15 amino acids. V was clipped by 1 base and J by 6 bases, with 15 bases between them. The CDR3 loop is CASSESPPSMDGYTF. The CDR3 coding sequence is TGTGCCAGCAGTGAATCACCTCCCAGTATGGATGGCTACACCTTC.

J is TRBJ1-2 and V is TRBV7-2; D is unresolved. The CDR3 is 13 residues long. V dropped 0 bases and J dropped 8 bases, with 10 bases sitting between them. Germline V gene sequence: CDR1 SGHTA, CDR2 FQGNSA. CDR3 in amino acids: CASSLARVSGYTF. In DNA form, the CDR3 reads TGTGCCAGCAGCTTAGCTCGGGTGAGCGGCTACACCTTC.

The V and J genes are TRBV7-6 and TRBJ1-1; D perhaps matches TRBD1 (6 bases). V dropped 5 bases and J dropped 2 bases, with 24 bases sitting between them. This CDR3 comprises 18 residues. Per germline, CDR1 SGHVS and CDR2 FNYEAQ. The CDR3 nucleotides are TGTGCCAGCAGCCCAGAGACAGGCGCAAGTGATACTAACACTGAAGCTTTCTTT. Translating it yields CASSPETGASDTNTEAFF.

The genes are TRBV14 and TRBJ2-3, with D unclear. There are 13 residues in the CDR3. Germline CDR1 and CDR2: SGHDN and FVKESK. The V end lost 3 bases, the J end lost 5 bases, and 9 bases lay between the germline ends. CDR3 sequence (DNA): TGTGCCAGCAGCCAGGAGATAATAGATACGCAGTATTTT. This encodes CASSQEIIDTQYF.

A remark on this clone: This sample also contains other DNA sequences that code for the same CDR3. The V and J genes are TRBV6-5 and TRBJ2-7, with D perhaps matching TRBD2 (5 bases). Germline loops: CDR1 MNHEY, CDR2 SVGAGI. This CDR3 comprises 13 residues. Trimming cost V 6 bases and J 2 bases, with 11 bases left between them. The CDR3 spells CASSLKRAYEQYF. The CDR3 region has the DNA TGTGCCAGCAGCCTAAAGAGGGCCTACGAGCAGTACTTC.

The chain is built from TRBV6-1 and TRBJ1-2; D remains ambiguous. V was pared by 4 bases and J by 4 bases, with 4 bases between. The CDR3 runs to 11 residues. CDR1 and CDR2 from the germline V gene are MNHNS and SASEGT. The CDR3 DNA reads TGTGCCAGCAGTGCAGGCTATGGCTACACCTTC. This translates into CASSAGYGYTF.

The chain uses TRBV18 and TRBJ1-5; TRBD1 might be the D (6 bases). The CDR3 covers 15 residues. CDR1 is KGHSH, CDR2 LQKENI, per germline. V was trimmed by 4 bases and J by 2 bases, leaving 12 bases between them. The CDR3 spells CASSLQQGGNQPQHF. CDR3 bases: TGTGCCAGCTCACTTCAACAGGGAGGCAATCAGCCCCAGCATTTT.

The chain recombines TRBV7-2 with TRBJ1-1; no reliable D call. Germline assignment: CDR1 SGHTA and CDR2 FQGNSA. The CDR3 is made up of 13 amino acids. V was pared by 3 bases and J by 4 bases, with 9 bases between. CDR3 in amino acids: CASSLLRGTEAFF. As DNA, the CDR3 is TGTGCCAGCAGCTTGCTCCGGGGCACTGAAGCTTTCTTT.

The chain combines TRBV7-8 with TRBJ1-4; D is perhaps TRBD1 (5 bases). The CDR3 has 17 residues. CDR1 SGHVS and CDR2 FQNEAQ come from the germline V gene. Trimming pared 5 bases from V and 2 bases from J, leaving 18 bases between. CDR3 sequence: CASSKHQGVSTNEKLFF. CDR3 sequence (DNA): TGTGCCAGCAGCAAACACCAGGGTGTATCGACTAATGAAAAACTGTTTTTT.

This clone was seen a handful of times. For the CDR3, the DNA is TGTGCCTGGAGTGTAGAGGGGGACACTGAAGCTTTCTTT. The encoded protein is CAWSVEGDTEAFF. The J gene is TRBJ1-1, the V gene TRBV30, with a weak D call TRBD1 (6 bases). The germline V gene has CDR1 GTSNPN and CDR2 SVGIG (reference sequence). The CDR3 runs 13 residues. The V end was cut by 0 bases, the J end by 3 bases, with 8 bases between.

The gene calls are TRBV6-1 and TRBJ2-7; TRBD2 aligns across 9 bases. CDR3 length: 16 amino acids. CDR1 is MNHNS, CDR2 SASEGT, per germline. V lost 2 bases, J lost 0 bases, and 5 bases stayed unmatched. The CDR3 loop reads CASSESTRGGSYEQYF. The CDR3 nucleotides read TGTGCCAGCAGTGAATCTACGCGGGGGGGCTCCTACGAGCAGTACTTC.

The rearrangement joins TRBV15 to TRBJ2-3; 14 positions agree with TRBD2. The CDR3 consists of 17 residues. Germline lookup yields CDR1 LNHNV and CDR2 YYDKDF (reference sequence). With V trimmed by 1 base and J by 4 bases, 4 bases remained unmatched. CDR3 sequence reads: CATSRGLAGGRADTQYF. Written as DNA, the CDR3 is TGTGCCACCAGCAGAGGACTAGCGGGGGGGAGGGCAGATACGCAGTATTTT. Complete variable domain (other parts from reference TRBV15 and TRBJ2-3): DAMVIQNPRYQVTQFGKPVTLSCSQTLNHNVMYWYQQKSSQAPKLLFHYYDKDFNNEADTPDNFQSRRPNTSFCFLDIRSPGLGDTAMYLCATSRGLAGGRADTQYFGPGTRLTVL.